The entry below describes one T cell receptor beta chain. This table comes from immunoSEQ multiplex PCR, and its TCRdb copy is limited to in-frame clones, with some not included. The data show around 62,000 clones, around 89% seen once. V gave up 7 bases and J gave up 3 bases, with 13 bases separating them. CDR1 MNHNY and CDR2 SVGAGI come from the germline V gene (reference sequence). This CDR3 contains 13 residues. The record originates from a study of T cell changes during pregnancy in multiple sclerosis. The receptor was isolated from a female donor with multiple sclerosis, enrolled in a pregnancy study. The chain is built from TRBV6-6 and TRBJ2-7; a weak D match, TRBD2 (6 bases). The specimen comprised peripheral blood, sampled in the first trimester of pregnancy. The CDR3 bases are TGTGCCAGCAACCGGGACTCAAACTACGAGCAGTACTTC. Its translation is CASNRDSNYEQYF.